The 8 T cell receptor beta chains in this list originate from one sample, sequenced in a study of CD8 T cells in ankylosing spondylitis. TCRdb fed the 5' RACE reads into MiXCR, producing one record per CDR3 protein. This table holds 55,000 or so distinct CDR3 sequences, roughly 7.4% found once. Sequencing was done on a sample of blood, either unsorted or a sorted T cell fraction (not recorded which). These receptors all come from a female donor with ankylosing spondylitis or in good health (not recorded which).

The sample holds many counts of this clonotype. V gene TRBV5-6 combines with J gene TRBJ1-4, with TRBD1 matching over 7 bases. The V segment lost 1 base and the J segment 7 bases; nucleotides outside the gene matches: 4. CDR1 is SGHDT, CDR2 YYEEEE, per germline. The CDR3 has 14 amino acids. The CDR3 DNA follows: TGTGCCAGCAGCTTGAGGGGGCCGGGTGAAAAACTGTTTTTT. This encodes CASSLRGPGEKLFF.

This clonotype was seen many times. The V and J genes are TRBV5-5 and TRBJ1-1; no clear D gene. The CDR3 loop spans 14 amino acids. The germline V gene has CDR1 SGHKS and CDR2 YYEKEE (reference sequence). V lost 0 bases and J lost 3, with 9 bases in between. The CDR3 nucleotides are TGTGCCAGCAGCTTGGAAGGTACGGACACTGAAGCTTTCTTT. It codes for CASSLEGTDTEAFF. The variable domain in full, completed from reference TRBV5-5 and TRBJ1-1, reads DAGVTQSPTHLIKTRGQQVTLRCSPISGHKSVSWYQQVLGQGPQFIFQYYEKEERGRGNFPDRFSARQFPNYSSELNVNALLLGDSALYLCASSLEGTDTEAFFGQGTRLTVV.

This clonotype was counted ten times or more. The rearrangement links TRBV7-2 to TRBJ2-5, with D possibly being TRBD1 (7 bases). V lost 1 base to trimming and J lost 4 bases, with 10 bases between them. CDR1 and CDR2 from the germline V gene are SGHTA and FQGNSA. The CDR3 length is 14 residues. CDR3 loop: CASSLDRGGETQYF. CDR3 nucleotide sequence: TGTGCCAGCAGCTTAGACAGGGGAGGAGAGACCCAGTACTTC.

In its sample, this clonotype was seen many times. The V gene is TRBV12-3 or TRBV12-4, the J gene TRBJ2-3, with 9 bases lining up with TRBD1. V trimming: 5 bases; J trimming: 8 bases; junction bases outside the gene matches: 8. CDR3 size: 14 residues. CDR3 sequence: CASSPGQGSVTQYF. The CDR3 bases are TGTGCCAGCAGTCCGGGACAGGGCTCGGTTACGCAGTATTTT.

In its sample, this clonotype was seen many times. This rearrangement joins TRBV11-2 to TRBJ1-1; D gene unclear. The V end lost 4 bases, the J end lost 0 bases, and 18 bases lay between the germline ends. This CDR3 contains 17 residues. CDR1 SGHAT and CDR2 FQNNGV come from the germline V gene. CDR3 protein: CASSWRALDLLNTEAFF. In nucleotides, the CDR3 is TGTGCCAGCAGCTGGAGGGCTTTAGACCTTCTGAACACTGAAGCTTTCTTT.

This clonotype came up many times. The V gene is TRBV20-1, the J gene TRBJ1-5; 7 bases line up with TRBD1. From germline, CDR1 is DFQATT and CDR2 SNEGSKA (reference sequence). This CDR3 spans 20 amino acids. J lost 4 bases, V lost 4 bases, and 25 bases had no gene match. This CDR3 reads CSATPGRIQGEIIRNQPQHF. In nucleotides, the CDR3 is TGCAGTGCTACCCCAGGGCGGATTCAGGGGGAGATAATCCGGAATCAGCCCCAGCATTTT.

This clonotype appeared many times. This chain uses TRBV6-1 with TRBJ2-3, with D possibly being TRBD2 (6 bases). This CDR3 is 14 amino acids long. The germline V gene encodes CDR1 MNHNS and CDR2 SASEGT. V lost 11 bases and J 2 bases, leaving 17 bases between the germline ends. The CDR3 DNA reads TGTGCCCATAGTGAGGGAGGCCCCACAGATACGCAGTATTTT. Protein product: CAHSEGGPTDTQYF.

In its sample, this clonotype was seen many times. The rearrangement uses TRBV3-1 and TRBJ2-5, with no clear D. CDR1 is LGHDT and CDR2 is YNNKEL in the germline V gene (reference sequence). Trimming took off 1 base at V and 5 bases at J, with 5 bases between the two ends. The CDR3 spans 12 residues. CDR3 sequence: CASSQGVETQYF. CDR3 sequence (DNA): TGTGCCAGCAGCCAAGGGGTTGAGACCCAGTACTTC.